The 22 T cell receptor beta chains presented below share a single source sample, sequenced in a study of cytomegalovirus exposure and HLA in healthy donors. The PCR was carried out with 60 Vbeta primers and 13 Jbeta primers. The protocol was immunoSEQ multiplex PCR, while the TCRdb copy is restricted to in-frame clones and leaves out a portion. The repertoire holds roughly 250,000 clones, with roughly 80% as singletons. The sequencing input was PBMCs. The receptors originated from a girl aged 2 to 9 in good health and CMV-seronegative.

This rearrangement joins TRBV13 to TRBJ2-2; 12 nucleotides line up with TRBD1. J lost 9 bases, V lost 4 bases, and 9 bases had no gene match. Germline assignment: CDR1 PRHDT and CDR2 FYEKMQ (reference sequence). The CDR3 sequence is 16 residues long. DNA of the CDR3: TGTGCCAGCAGCTGGGTCAGGGACAGGGGGCATCGGGAGCTGTTTTTT. This translates into CASSWVRDRGHRELFF.

The genes are TRBV6-5 and TRBJ2-2; no reliable D call. The length of the CDR3 is 14 residues. V lost 6 bases and J 0 bases, leaving 8 bases between the germline ends. CDR1 MNHEY and CDR2 SVGAGI come from the germline V gene. CDR3 in amino acids: CASRKHANTGELFF. In nucleotides, the CDR3 is TGTGCCAGCAGAAAACACGCGAACACCGGGGAGCTGTTTTTT.

This chain links TRBV5-1 with TRBJ1-1, with D hard to call. CDR1 and CDR2 (germline): SGHRS, YFSETQ. CDR3 length: 13 amino acids. With 5 bases removed from V and 0 bases from J, the gap between germline ends came to 8 bases. The CDR3, as DNA: TGCGCCAGCAGGGAGGGAATGAACACTGAAGCTTTCTTT. It specifies CASREGMNTEAFF.

V and J are TRBV29-1 and TRBJ1-4, with D possibly being TRBD1 (5 bases). Germline CDR1 is SQVTM and CDR2 is ANQGSEA. Between the trimmed V and J ends, which lost 4 bases and 4 bases, there was a span of 10 bases. The CDR3 extends over 13 amino acids. The CDR3 nucleotides read TGCAGCGTTGTTGAACAGGTTAATGAAAAACTGTTTTTT. It yields the protein CSVVEQVNEKLFF.

The chain employs TRBV27 and TRBJ2-7; 8 nucleotides agree with TRBD1. The CDR3 extends over 14 amino acids. Germline assignment: CDR1 MNHEY and CDR2 SMNVEV (reference sequence). V shed 6 bases, J shed 4 bases, and the junction held 8 bases outside the gene matches. The CDR3 coding sequence is TGTGCCAGCAGCGACACAGGGGGTGGGTACGAGCAGTACTTC. It encodes CASSDTGGGYEQYF.

This clone was found a few times. J is TRBJ2-5 and V is TRBV5-1; 11 nucleotides align to TRBD2. Germline values: CDR1 SGHRS, CDR2 YFSETQ. The CDR3 runs to 16 residues. Losses at the gene ends were 0 bases for V and 4 bases for J; bases not matched to a gene: 5. The CDR3 spells CASSLVLAGGRETQYF. CDR3 coding DNA: TGCGCCAGCAGCTTGGTATTAGCGGGGGGGCGAGAGACCCAGTACTTC.

This chain links TRBV4-1 with TRBJ1-1; the D is unclear. This CDR3 is 12 amino acids long. V lost 4 bases and J lost 7, with 10 bases in between. Germline V gene sequence: CDR1 MGHRA, CDR2 YSYEKL. CDR3 nucleotide sequence: TGCGCCAGCAGCCGAGGAACGGGTGAAGCTTTCTTT. Protein sequence: CASSRGTGEAFF.

This clone was observed a single time. The chain is built from TRBV6-1 and TRBJ2-7, with D perhaps matching TRBD1 (5 bases). V lost 6 bases, J lost 6 bases, and 18 bases lay in between. CDR1 and CDR2 (germline): MNHNS, SASEGT. The CDR3 totals 14 residues. CDR3 amino acids: CASSFGRVVGEQYF. The CDR3 region has the DNA TGTGCCAGCAGCTTCGGCAGGGTGGTTGGCGAGCAGTACTTC.

This clone was counted a single time. CDR3 DNA sequence: TGTGCCAGCAGCCGGAGAAGTCCCTGGACTAGCGGGGGTTCTGATGAGCAGTTCTTC. It encodes CASSRRSPWTSGGSDEQFF. This chain uses TRBV13 with TRBJ2-1; 13 nucleotides align to TRBD2. The CDR3 runs 19 residues. Germline-derived CDR1 and CDR2 are PRHDT and FYEKMQ (reference sequence). J was trimmed by 8 bases and V by 5 bases; bases with no gene match: 18.

The chain uses TRBV28 and TRBJ2-7, with D perhaps TRBD2 (6 bases). In germline, CDR1 is MDHEN, CDR2 SYDVKM. V was clipped by 2 bases and J by 2 bases, with 13 bases between them. The length of the CDR3 is 15 residues. This CDR3 reads CASSLTPAGTYEQYF. The CDR3 DNA is TGTGCCAGCAGTTTAACCCCAGCGGGTACCTACGAGCAGTACTTC.

This sequence joins TRBV27 and TRBJ1-4; the match to TRBD1 covers 9 bases. The J segment lost 12 bases and the V segment lost 5 bases, leaving 10 bases of the junction unmatched. Germline loops: CDR1 MNHEY, CDR2 SMNVEV (reference sequence). The CDR3 has 14 residues. The CDR3 DNA is TGTGCCAGCAGTCCCGGGACAGGGTTCGGGCAACTGTTTTTT. Residues: CASSPGTGFGQLFF.

The CDR3 here is CASTSGRNEQYF. The CDR3 coding sequence is TGTGCCAGCACCAGCGGGAGGAACGAGCAGTACTTC. The rearrangement joins TRBV28 to TRBJ2-7, with TRBD2 matching 9 bases. The CDR3 is 12 amino acids. Germline V CDR1 and CDR2: MDHEN, SYDVKM. V lost 7 bases and J lost 5; bases outside the gene matches: 3.

The chain has TRBV5-4 and TRBJ2-1, with D possibly matching TRBD2 (8 bases). Germline V gene sequence: CDR1 SGHNT, CDR2 YYREEE (reference sequence). Trimming pared 0 bases from V and 7 bases from J, leaving 23 bases between. The CDR3 loop spans 18 amino acids. CDR3 nucleotides: TGTGCCAGCAGCTTGGAGGGGGCCGCGGGGGGTCCCAGAAATGAGCAGTTCTTC. Residues: CASSLEGAAGGPRNEQFF.

This clone was found once. The chain employs TRBV7-9 and TRBJ2-1; 11 bases line up with TRBD2. The CDR3 length is 16 residues. V trimming: 5 bases; J trimming: 0 bases; junction bases outside the gene matches: 3. Germline CDR1 is SEHNR and CDR2 is FQNEAQ (reference sequence). The CDR3 region is CASSPGLAASYNEQFF. DNA for the CDR3: TGTGCCAGCAGCCCGGGACTAGCGGCCTCCTACAATGAGCAGTTCTTC.

The genes are TRBV7-9 and TRBJ2-7, with 7 bases matching TRBD2. CDR1 is SEHNR and CDR2 is FQNEAQ in the germline V gene (reference sequence). This CDR3 contains 14 residues. J was trimmed by 3 bases and V by 1 base; bases with no gene match: 3. The CDR3 loop is CASSLGLADYEQYF. In nucleotides, the CDR3 is TGTGCCAGCAGCTTAGGGCTAGCGGACTACGAGCAGTACTTC.

The V call is TRBV30, the J call TRBJ1-3, with D perhaps TRBD1 (6 bases). Germline lookup yields CDR1 GTSNPN and CDR2 SVGIG (reference sequence). CDR3 size: 13 residues. Written as DNA, the CDR3 is TGTGCGGGGACATGGAATCACGGAAACACCATATATTTT. This codes for CAGTWNHGNTIYF.

This clone was picked up a small number of times. The rearrangement links TRBV27 to TRBJ1-2, with 7 bases lining up with TRBD1. The J segment lost 5 bases and the V segment lost 5 bases, leaving 14 bases of the junction unmatched. Germline V gene data show CDR1 as MNHEY and CDR2 as SMNVEV (reference sequence). The CDR3 has 16 amino acids. CDR3 amino acids: CASSPLQGHLGYGYTF. CDR3 sequence (DNA): TGTGCCAGCAGTCCCCTACAGGGGCACCTTGGATATGGCTACACCTTC.

The gene calls are TRBV5-1 and TRBJ1-1; D ambiguous. The V end lost 2 bases, the J end lost 2 bases, and 10 bases lay between the germline ends. The CDR3 loop spans 14 amino acids. Germline CDR1 SGHRS, CDR2 YFSETQ. CDR3 nucleotides: TGCGCCAGCAGCTTATCAGTTTTAAACACTGAAGCTTTCTTT. Residues: CASSLSVLNTEAFF.

This chain uses TRBV11-1 with TRBJ2-3; 8 nucleotides agree with TRBD2. J gave up 5 bases and V 2 bases, and 6 bases lay outside the gene matches. The germline gives CDR1 SGHAT, CDR2 FQDESV (reference sequence). The CDR3 consists of 15 residues. DNA for the CDR3: TGTGCCAGCAGCTTAAGGCGGGGGGCCGGAGATACGCAGTATTTT. Protein product: CASSLRRGAGDTQYF.

The CDR3 DNA is TGTGCCAGCAGTGTTTTGGGACAGGGATCGCGTGGGGAGCTGTTTTTT. Protein product: CASSVLGQGSRGELFF. This rearrangement joins TRBV2 to TRBJ2-2; 9 positions agree with TRBD1. CDR1 SNHLY and CDR2 FYNNEI come from the germline V gene. The V gene end was trimmed by 4 bases and the J gene end by 8 bases; junction bases not matched to a gene: 11. The CDR3 sequence is 16 residues long.

This chain connects TRBV7-2 to TRBJ2-7; perhaps TRBD2 as D (7 bases). V lost 5 bases and J lost 5, with 22 bases in between. CDR3 length: 16 amino acids. Germline CDR1 reads SGHTA; CDR2 reads FQGNSA. The CDR3 here is CASSPPWRGGLHEQYF. The CDR3 DNA is TGTGCCAGCAGCCCCCCTTGGAGGGGGGGCCTACACGAGCAGTACTTC.

This clone appeared a few times. The rearrangement uses TRBV7-9 and TRBJ1-2, with D possibly TRBD1 on 5 matching bases. The CDR3 consists of 16 residues. Trimming stripped 5 bases from V and 0 bases from J, with 16 bases between. Germline V gives CDR1 SEHNR, CDR2 FQNEAQ (reference sequence). CDR3 in amino acids: CASSGTGGSPNYGYTF. CDR3 sequence (DNA): TGTGCCAGCAGCGGAACCGGGGGGTCCCCTAACTATGGCTACACCTTC.